This passage covers 18 T cell receptor beta chains from one sample sequenced in a study of response to subunit inactivated influenza vaccine. TCRdb reanalysed the RT-PCR reads using MiXCR and keeps one entry per CDR3 protein. The sample contains 650,000 to 700,000 distinct CDR3 sequences, about 15% of which appear only once. Material: PBMCs from blood, obtained 11 to 12 days after vaccination. These receptors originate from a man between 45 and 60 years old who received an inactivated influenza vaccine.

V is TRBV20-1 and J is TRBJ1-1; TRBD1 is a possible D gene (6 bases). Germline CDR1 is DFQATT and CDR2 is SNEGSKA (reference sequence). The CDR3 runs to 14 residues. Deletions cut 3 bases from V and 7 bases from J, with 18 bases between. CDR3 region: CSARGAAGKIEAFF. In DNA form, the CDR3 reads TGCAGTGCTAGGGGGGCGGCAGGGAAGATTGAAGCTTTCTTT.

This chain links TRBV7-2 with TRBJ2-7; 12 bases are shared with TRBD1. V shed 5 bases, J shed 6 bases, and the junction held 8 bases outside the gene matches. This CDR3 contains 15 residues. In germline, CDR1 is SGHTA, CDR2 FQGNSA. The CDR3 nucleotides read TGTGCCAGCAGCGGACCGGGACAGGGGGCGGGCGAGCAGTACTTC. Encoded protein: CASSGPGQGAGEQYF.

This clonotype was counted a few times. V and J are TRBV2 and TRBJ1-2; no definite D call. With 0 bases removed from V and 1 base from J, the gap between germline ends came to 12 bases. The germline gives CDR1 SNHLY, CDR2 FYNNEI. CDR3 length: 16 residues. In DNA, the CDR3 is TGTGCCAGCAGTGAAGCGCTTCGAGACATTAACTATGGCTACACCTTC. Amino acids: CASSEALRDINYGYTF.

CDR3 bases: TGCAGTGCTAGAGAGCCCGATCGGAATAAAGGACCCCTCCACTTT. Translation gives CSAREPDRNKGPLHF. The rearrangement joins TRBV20-1 to TRBJ1-6; D call uncertain. Germline CDR1 DFQATT, CDR2 SNEGSKA (reference sequence). This CDR3 is built from 15 residues. Trimming cost V 0 bases and J 12 bases, with 18 bases left between them.

This clonotype occurred a few times. The gene calls are TRBV6-2 or TRBV6-3 and TRBJ1-4; tentatively, D is TRBD1 (5 bases). The CDR3 runs to 15 residues. The V gene lost 6 bases and the J gene lost 13 bases, with 24 bases spanning the gap. Looked up from germline, CDR1 is MNHEY and CDR2 is SVGEGT. This CDR3 reads CASRPPPGRSNGLFF. CDR3 nucleotides: TGTGCCAGCAGGCCCCCCCCGGGACGCTCTAACGGACTGTTTTTT.

This clonotype was found a few times. CDR3 in DNA: TGTGCCAGCATCGGGACAGGGAATTCACCCCTCCACTTT. Encoded protein: CASIGTGNSPLHF. The genes are TRBV6-1 and TRBJ1-6, with 9 nucleotides matching TRBD1. Germline V gene data show CDR1 as MNHNS and CDR2 as SASEGT. J was trimmed by 7 bases and V by 7 bases; bases with no gene match: 2. This CDR3 has 13 amino acids.

The chain carries TRBV25-1 and TRBJ2-3, with a tentative D call TRBD2 (5 bases). CDR3 length: 16 amino acids. V was shortened by 1 base and J by 6 bases, with 17 bases between the two germline ends. Germline V gene data show CDR1 as MGHDK and CDR2 as SYGVNS. The CDR3 DNA follows: TGTGCCAGCAGTGAATTCGGTACTTCACGGAGGGATACGCAGTATTTT. This codes for CASSEFGTSRRDTQYF.

This clonotype was observed a handful of times. In DNA, the CDR3 is TGTGCCAGCACGGTGGGCCCCGGGGAGCTGTTTTTT. It specifies CASTVGPGELFF. The V and J genes are TRBV6-6 and TRBJ2-2; D is undetermined. With 7 bases removed from V and 6 bases from J, the gap between germline ends came to 9 bases. The CDR3 totals 12 residues. From germline, CDR1 is MNHNY and CDR2 SVGAGI (reference sequence).

This clonotype appeared a few times. The chain couples TRBV28 to TRBJ2-1, with 10 bases that match TRBD2. From germline, CDR1 is MDHEN and CDR2 SYDVKM. With V trimmed by 3 bases and J by 9 bases, 8 bases remained unmatched. The CDR3 loop spans 15 amino acids. CDR3 coding DNA: TGTGCCAGCAGTTTGATTGGAGCGGGAGGGGGTGAGCAGTTCTTC. The encoded protein is CASSLIGAGGGEQFF.

V and J are TRBV7-6 and TRBJ2-1; D is uncertain. CDR3 length: 16 residues. The V end lost 5 bases, the J end lost 8 bases, and 22 bases lay between the germline ends. Germline values: CDR1 SGHVS, CDR2 FNYEAQ. This CDR3 is CASSIGPGLVLDEQFF. The CDR3 DNA follows: TGTGCCAGCAGCATTGGACCCGGCCTGGTTCTCGATGAGCAGTTCTTC.

This clonotype occurred a few times. The chain has TRBV5-4 and TRBJ2-3, with 14 positions matching TRBD2. Germline V lookup: CDR1 SGHNT, CDR2 YYREEE (reference sequence). The trim removed 4 bases at V and 0 bases at J, leaving 7 bases unmatched. The CDR3 totals 18 residues. The CDR3 spells CASSAGGLAGASTDTQYF. The CDR3 nucleotides are TGTGCCAGCAGCGCGGGGGGACTAGCGGGAGCTAGCACAGATACGCAGTATTTT.

J is TRBJ2-1 and V is TRBV5-8; 9 bases map to TRBD1. This CDR3 is built from 17 residues. Trimming took 4 bases from V and 0 from J; bases not matched to a gene: 8. The germline V gene encodes CDR1 SGHTS and CDR2 YDEGEE. The CDR3 here is CASSTRTGASSYNEQFF. The DNA of the CDR3 is TGTGCCAGCAGCACGCGGACAGGGGCGAGCTCCTACAATGAGCAGTTCTTC.

This clonotype was recorded many times. This sequence joins TRBV7-8 and TRBJ1-1; no firm D call. The CDR3 runs 13 residues. CDR1 and CDR2 from the germline V gene are SGHVS and FQNEAQ. V gave up 4 bases and J gave up 2 bases, with 8 bases separating them. Here the CDR3 DNA reads TGTGCCAGCAGCTACTCCACCAACACTGAAGCTTTCTTT. Encoded protein: CASSYSTNTEAFF.

This chain joins TRBV27 and TRBJ1-2; 7 positions match TRBD1. V lost 4 bases and J lost 4; bases outside the gene matches: 9. This CDR3 region has 15 residues. Germline CDR1 and CDR2: MNHEY and SMNVEV (reference sequence). Written as DNA, the CDR3 is TGTGCCAGCAGTTACGGGACCCCAGGGGGCTATGGCTACACCTTC. Protein: CASSYGTPGGYGYTF.

This clonotype was detected a few times. The chain carries TRBV7-3 and TRBJ2-1; TRBD2 matches at 8 bases. The junction had 9 bases not matched to a gene; V was cut back by 4 bases and J by 7 bases. Germline CDR1 SGHTA, CDR2 FQGTGA. This CDR3 spans 15 amino acids. This CDR3 is CASSSPMVAGNEQFF. The CDR3 region has the DNA TGTGCCAGCAGCTCCCCGATGGTAGCGGGAAATGAGCAGTTCTTC.

The V gene is TRBV9, the J gene TRBJ2-2; tentative D call: TRBD1 (6 bases). The ends were cut back, 0 bases at V and 7 bases at J, with 13 bases in the middle. Germline CDR1 and CDR2: SGDLS and YYNGEE. The CDR3 is 15 amino acids. The CDR3 DNA is TGTGCCAGCAGCGTAGATGGGGGCTCGGGCGGGGAGCTGTTTTTT. This sequence encodes CASSVDGGSGGELFF.

This clonotype occurred a few times. The chain recombines TRBV2 with TRBJ1-3; D ambiguous. V was shortened by 2 bases and J by 2 bases, with 7 bases between the two germline ends. The CDR3 totals 14 residues. CDR1 SNHLY and CDR2 FYNNEI come from the germline V gene. The CDR3 DNA reads TGTGCCAGCAGTGAATTAAGCGCTGGAAACACCATATATTTT. The encoded protein is CASSELSAGNTIYF.

The chain recombines TRBV20-1 with TRBJ2-5; D is perhaps TRBD1 or TRBD2 (5 bases each). Trimming took 2 bases from V and 8 from J, leaving 15 bases between them. Germline V CDR1 and CDR2: DFQATT, SNEGSKA (reference sequence). The CDR3 is 13 residues long. The CDR3 loop reads CSARHRSRETQYF. DNA for the CDR3: TGCAGTGCTAGACACAGGTCGAGGGAAACCCAGTACTTC.